This entry concerns a single T cell receptor beta chain. What it recognizes is unknown. The source of the sample is a study of a mutant IDH1 vaccine in newly diagnosed glioma. For the study at large: Vaccination started 4-6 weeks after radiotherapy alone, or with temozolomide cycles.

CDR1 is MNHNS and CDR2 is SASEGT in the germline V gene. CDR3 size: 17 residues. J gave up 6 bases and V 1 base, and 11 bases lay outside the gene matches. Time point indicated: week 5, during vaccination. Mutant IDH1 20-mer peptide, at 300 ug, made up each vaccine dose, with topical imiquimod. Tumors from donors were new WHO grade 3 or 4 IDH1-mutant astrocytomas with ATRX loss. Profiled with immunoSEQ multiplex PCR; TCRdb holds only in-frame clones, not every one. Among 52,000 or so clones listed, 82% were seen once. This clonotype was obtained from a woman aged 18-30 years with glioma. Some clones in this sample may be carry-over from other donors' samples. The V call is TRBV6-1, the J call TRBJ2-2; TRBD2 matches 7 bases. The material sequenced was PBMCs, taken from a glioma patient whose treatment included an IDH1 peptide vaccine. CDR3 sequence: CASSEDTWEGLSGELFF. For the CDR3, the DNA is TGTGCCAGCAGTGAAGATACGTGGGAGGGCCTTTCCGGGGAGCTGTTTTTT.